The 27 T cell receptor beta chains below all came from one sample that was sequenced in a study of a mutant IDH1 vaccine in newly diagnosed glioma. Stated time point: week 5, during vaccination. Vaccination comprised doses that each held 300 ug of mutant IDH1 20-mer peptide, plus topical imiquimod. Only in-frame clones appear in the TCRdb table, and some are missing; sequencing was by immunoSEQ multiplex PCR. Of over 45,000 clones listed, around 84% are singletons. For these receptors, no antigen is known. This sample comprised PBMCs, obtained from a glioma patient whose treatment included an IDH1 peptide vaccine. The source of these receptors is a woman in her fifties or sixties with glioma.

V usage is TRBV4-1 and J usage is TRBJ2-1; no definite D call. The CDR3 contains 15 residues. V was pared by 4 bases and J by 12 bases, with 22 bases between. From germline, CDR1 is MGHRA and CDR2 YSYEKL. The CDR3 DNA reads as TGCGCCAGCAGCCCCCTCATGGCCCCTGGGATTGTGCAGTTCTTC. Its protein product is CASSPLMAPGIVQFF.

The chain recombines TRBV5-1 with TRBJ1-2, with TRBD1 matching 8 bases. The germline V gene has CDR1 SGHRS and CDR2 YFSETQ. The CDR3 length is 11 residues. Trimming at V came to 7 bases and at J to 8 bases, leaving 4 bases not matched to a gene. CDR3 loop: CASSTGEGYTF. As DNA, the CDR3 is TGCGCCAGCTCGACAGGGGAGGGCTACACCTTC.

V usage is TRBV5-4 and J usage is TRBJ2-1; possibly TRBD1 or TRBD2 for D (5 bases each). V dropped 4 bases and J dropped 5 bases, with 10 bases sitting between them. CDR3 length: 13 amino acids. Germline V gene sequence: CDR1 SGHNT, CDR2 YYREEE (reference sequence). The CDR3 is CASSPGPHNEQFF. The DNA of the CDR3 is TGTGCCAGCAGCCCGGGACCGCACAATGAGCAGTTCTTC.

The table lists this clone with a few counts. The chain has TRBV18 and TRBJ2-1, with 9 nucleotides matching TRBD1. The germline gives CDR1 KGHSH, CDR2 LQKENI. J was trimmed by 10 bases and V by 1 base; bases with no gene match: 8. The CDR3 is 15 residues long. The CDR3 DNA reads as TGTGCCAGCTCACCACGTCCCGGGACAGGGCCAGAGCAGTTCTTC. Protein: CASSPRPGTGPEQFF.

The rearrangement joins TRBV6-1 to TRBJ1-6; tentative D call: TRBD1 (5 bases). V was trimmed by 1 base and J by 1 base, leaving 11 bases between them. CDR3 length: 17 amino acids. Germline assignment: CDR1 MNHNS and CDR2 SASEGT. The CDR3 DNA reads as TGTGCCAGCAGTGAAGTTGGCGGGGGGTCCTATAATTCACCCCTCCACTTT. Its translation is CASSEVGGGSYNSPLHF.

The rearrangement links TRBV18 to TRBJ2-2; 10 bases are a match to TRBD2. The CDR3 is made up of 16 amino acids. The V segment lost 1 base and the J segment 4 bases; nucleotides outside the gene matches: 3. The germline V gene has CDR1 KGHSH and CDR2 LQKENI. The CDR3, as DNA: TGTGCCAGCTCACCACGGACTAGCGGAACCACCGGGGAGCTGTTTTTT. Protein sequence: CASSPRTSGTTGELFF.

This CDR3 is CASSTSGGSQYF. CDR3 coding DNA: TGTGCCAGTAGTACTAGCGGGGGGAGCCAGTACTTC. The chain has TRBV19 and TRBJ2-5; 11 nucleotides agree with TRBD2. CDR3 length equals 12 residues. J was trimmed by 10 bases and V by 4 bases; bases with no gene match: 2. Germline loops: CDR1 LNHDA, CDR2 SQIVND (reference sequence).

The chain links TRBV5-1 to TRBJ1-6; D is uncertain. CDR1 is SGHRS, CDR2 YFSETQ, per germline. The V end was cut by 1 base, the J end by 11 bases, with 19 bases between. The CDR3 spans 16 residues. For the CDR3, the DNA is TGCGCCAGCAGCTTGAAGAGTTTTGGGCAGACGACACCCCTCCACTTT. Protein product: CASSLKSFGQTTPLHF.

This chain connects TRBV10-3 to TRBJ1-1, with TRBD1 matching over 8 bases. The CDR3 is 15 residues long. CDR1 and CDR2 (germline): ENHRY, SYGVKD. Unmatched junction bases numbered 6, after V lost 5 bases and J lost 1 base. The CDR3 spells CAISPRTGTNTEAFF. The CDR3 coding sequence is TGTGCCATCAGTCCTAGGACAGGGACGAACACTGAAGCTTTCTTT.

The chain's CDR3 is CASSETGDRSPLHF. In DNA, the CDR3 is TGTGCCAGCAGTGAAACAGGGGATCGATCACCCCTCCACTTT. V gene TRBV2 combines with J gene TRBJ1-6, with TRBD1 identical over 7 bases. With V trimmed by 2 bases and J by 10 bases, 5 bases remained unmatched. Germline values: CDR1 SNHLY, CDR2 FYNNEI. The CDR3 loop spans 14 amino acids.

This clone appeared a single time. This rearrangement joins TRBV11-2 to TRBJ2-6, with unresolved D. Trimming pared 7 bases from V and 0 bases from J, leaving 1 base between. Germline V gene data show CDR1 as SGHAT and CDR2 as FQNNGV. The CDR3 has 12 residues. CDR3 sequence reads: CASTSGANVLTF. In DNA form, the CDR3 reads TGTGCCAGCACCTCTGGGGCCAACGTCCTGACTTTC. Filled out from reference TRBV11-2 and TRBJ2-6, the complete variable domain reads EAGVAQSPRYKIIEKRQSVAFWCNPISGHATLYWYQQILGQGPKLLIQFQNNGVVDDSQLPKDRFSAERLKGVDSTLKIQPAKLEDSAVYLCASTSGANVLTFGAGSRLTVL.

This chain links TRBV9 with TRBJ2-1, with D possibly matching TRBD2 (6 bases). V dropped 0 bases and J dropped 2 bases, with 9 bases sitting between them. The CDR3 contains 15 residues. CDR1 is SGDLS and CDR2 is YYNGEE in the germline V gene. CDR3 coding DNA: TGTGCCAGCAGCGTAGGCCTAGCGACCTACAATGAGCAGTTCTTC. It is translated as CASSVGLATYNEQFF.

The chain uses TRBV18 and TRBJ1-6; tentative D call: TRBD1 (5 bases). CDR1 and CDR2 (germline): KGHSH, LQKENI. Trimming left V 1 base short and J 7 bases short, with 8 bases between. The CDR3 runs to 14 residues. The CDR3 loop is CASSPLGANSPLHF. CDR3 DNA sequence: TGTGCCAGCTCACCACTAGGGGCGAATTCACCCCTCCACTTT.

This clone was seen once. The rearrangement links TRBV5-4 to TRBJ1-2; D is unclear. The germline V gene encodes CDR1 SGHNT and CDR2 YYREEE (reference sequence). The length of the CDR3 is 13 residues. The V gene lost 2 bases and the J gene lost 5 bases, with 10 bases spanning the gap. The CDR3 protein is CASSFDGGYGYTF. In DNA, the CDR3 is TGTGCCAGCAGCTTCGACGGAGGGTATGGCTACACCTTC.

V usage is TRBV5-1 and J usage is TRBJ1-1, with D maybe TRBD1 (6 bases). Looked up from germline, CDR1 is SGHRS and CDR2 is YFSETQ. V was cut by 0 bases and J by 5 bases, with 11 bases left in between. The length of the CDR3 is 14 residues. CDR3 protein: CASSLEGGGTEAFF. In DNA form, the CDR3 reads TGCGCCAGCAGCTTGGAGGGGGGGGGAACTGAAGCTTTCTTT.

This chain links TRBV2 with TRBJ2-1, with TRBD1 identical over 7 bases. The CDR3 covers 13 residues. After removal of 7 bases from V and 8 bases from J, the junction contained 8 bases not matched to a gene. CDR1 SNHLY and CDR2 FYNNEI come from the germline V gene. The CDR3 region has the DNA TGTGCCAGCAACCGAGGGGGCTGGGATGAGCAGTTCTTC. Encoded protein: CASNRGGWDEQFF.

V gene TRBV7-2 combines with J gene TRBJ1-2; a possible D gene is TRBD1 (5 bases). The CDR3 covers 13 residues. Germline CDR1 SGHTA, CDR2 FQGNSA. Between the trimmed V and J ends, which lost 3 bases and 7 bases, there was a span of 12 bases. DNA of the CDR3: TGTGCCAGCAGCTTTGATCAGGGAGGTGGCTACACCTTC. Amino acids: CASSFDQGGGYTF.

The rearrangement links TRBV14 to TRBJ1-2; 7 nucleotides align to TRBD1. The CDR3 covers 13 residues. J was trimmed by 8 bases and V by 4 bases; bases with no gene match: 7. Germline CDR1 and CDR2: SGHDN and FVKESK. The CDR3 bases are TGTGCCAGCAGCCGCGACAGGGTCGGCGGCTACACCTTC. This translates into CASSRDRVGGYTF.

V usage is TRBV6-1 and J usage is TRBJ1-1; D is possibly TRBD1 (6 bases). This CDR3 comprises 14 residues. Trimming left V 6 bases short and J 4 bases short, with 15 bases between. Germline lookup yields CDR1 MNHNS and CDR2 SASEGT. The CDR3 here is CASREQGGGTEAFF. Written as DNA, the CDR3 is TGTGCCAGCAGAGAACAGGGAGGGGGCACTGAAGCTTTCTTT.

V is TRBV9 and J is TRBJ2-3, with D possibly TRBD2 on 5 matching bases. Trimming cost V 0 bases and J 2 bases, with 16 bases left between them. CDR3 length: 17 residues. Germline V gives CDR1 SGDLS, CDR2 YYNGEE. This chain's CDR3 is CASSVAGNLRVTDTQYF. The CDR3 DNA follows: TGTGCCAGCAGCGTAGCTGGTAATCTGAGGGTCACAGATACGCAGTATTTT.

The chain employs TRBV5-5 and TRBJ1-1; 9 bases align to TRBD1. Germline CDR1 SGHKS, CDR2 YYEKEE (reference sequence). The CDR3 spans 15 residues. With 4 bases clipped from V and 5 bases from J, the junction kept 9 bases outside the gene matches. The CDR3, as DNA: TGTGCCAGCAGCGGGGTAACAGGGGGCCGGACTGAAGCTTTCTTT. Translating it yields CASSGVTGGRTEAFF.

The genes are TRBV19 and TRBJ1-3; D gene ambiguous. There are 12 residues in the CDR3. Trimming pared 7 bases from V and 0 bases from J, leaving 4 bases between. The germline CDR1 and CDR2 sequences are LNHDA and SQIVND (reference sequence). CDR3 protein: CASKPSGNTIYF. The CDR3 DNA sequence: TGTGCCAGTAAACCCTCTGGAAACACCATATATTTT.

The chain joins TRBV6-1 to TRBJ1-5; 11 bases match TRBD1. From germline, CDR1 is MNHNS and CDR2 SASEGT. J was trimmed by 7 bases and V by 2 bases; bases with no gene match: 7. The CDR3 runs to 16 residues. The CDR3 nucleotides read TGTGCCAGCAGTGAAAGAAGGACAGGGGGCCGGCAGCCCCAGCATTTT. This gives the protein CASSERRTGGRQPQHF.

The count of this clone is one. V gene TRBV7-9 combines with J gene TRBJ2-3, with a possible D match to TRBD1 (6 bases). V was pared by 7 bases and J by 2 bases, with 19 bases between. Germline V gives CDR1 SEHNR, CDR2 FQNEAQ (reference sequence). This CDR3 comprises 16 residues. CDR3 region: CASTTYRDKITDTQYF. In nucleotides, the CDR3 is TGTGCCAGCACGACCTACAGGGACAAAATCACAGATACGCAGTATTTT.

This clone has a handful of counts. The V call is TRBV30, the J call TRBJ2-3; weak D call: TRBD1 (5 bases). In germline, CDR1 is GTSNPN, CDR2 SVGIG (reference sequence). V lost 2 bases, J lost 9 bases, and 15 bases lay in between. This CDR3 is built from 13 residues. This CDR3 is CAWSLQGIGTQYF. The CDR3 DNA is TGTGCCTGGAGTTTGCAGGGTATCGGCACGCAGTATTTT.

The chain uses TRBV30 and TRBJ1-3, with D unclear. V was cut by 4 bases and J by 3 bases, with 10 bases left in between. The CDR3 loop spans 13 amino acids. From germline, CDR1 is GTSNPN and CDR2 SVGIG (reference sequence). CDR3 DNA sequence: TGTGCCTGGATGAGGCGGGATGGAAACACCATATATTTT. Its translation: CAWMRRDGNTIYF.

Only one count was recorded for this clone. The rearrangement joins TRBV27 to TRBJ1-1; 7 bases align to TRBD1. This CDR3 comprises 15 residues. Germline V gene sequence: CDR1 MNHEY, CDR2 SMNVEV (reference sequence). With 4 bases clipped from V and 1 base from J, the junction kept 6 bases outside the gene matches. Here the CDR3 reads CASSWQGQQNTEAFF. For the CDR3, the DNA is TGTGCCAGCAGTTGGCAGGGACAGCAGAACACTGAAGCTTTCTTT.